The 11 T cell receptor beta chains listed next were all sequenced from one sample in a study of OX40 agonist ivuxolimab in advanced cancers. Sequencing was performed with immunoSEQ multiplex PCR; in TCRdb, only in-frame clones are kept and a portion is missing. The table shows under 90,000 clones, with approximately 90% occurring only once. The material was CD4+ or CD8+ T cells sorted from blood, obtained in a trial of the OX40 agonist ivuxolimab. These receptors were collected from an adult with an advanced solid tumor such as melanoma, head and neck, liver or kidney cancer.

The V gene is TRBV28, the J gene TRBJ1-2; perhaps TRBD1 as D (5 bases). Trimming pared 6 bases from V and 5 bases from J, leaving 16 bases between. Germline loops: CDR1 MDHEN, CDR2 SYDVKM. This CDR3 has 14 amino acids. The CDR3 reads CASRTSGLKYGYTF. CDR3 nucleotide sequence: TGTGCCAGCAGGACTTCAGGGCTAAAATATGGCTACACCTTC.

This chain uses TRBV6-6 with TRBJ2-7, with TRBD2 identical over 8 bases. The CDR3 has 16 amino acids. Germline lookup yields CDR1 MNHNY and CDR2 SVGAGI (reference sequence). Trimming removed 4 bases from V and 4 bases from J; junction bases left unmatched: 12. This CDR3 is CASSSPPGGGSYEQYF. The CDR3 DNA reads as TGTGCCAGCAGTTCCCCGCCGGGAGGGGGTTCGTACGAGCAGTACTTC.

Turning to this clone: Other nucleotide sequences in the sample specify the same CDR3. The J gene is TRBJ2-2, the V gene TRBV7-3; TRBD1 agrees at 7 bases. Germline V lookup: CDR1 SGHTA, CDR2 FQGTGA. This CDR3 is 14 amino acids long. V trimming: 5 bases; J trimming: 4 bases; junction bases outside the gene matches: 4. CDR3 sequence reads: CASSLTGRTGELFF. CDR3 DNA: TGTGCCAGCAGCCTGACAGGGCGCACCGGGGAGCTGTTTTTT.

The chain recombines TRBV5-1 with TRBJ2-7; D perhaps matches TRBD2 (7 bases). Germline loops: CDR1 SGHRS, CDR2 YFSETQ. V lost 4 bases to trimming and J lost 6 bases, with 20 bases between them. CDR3 size: 15 residues. CDR3 in amino acids: CASSPQGGANGEQYF. In DNA, the CDR3 is TGCGCCAGCAGCCCCCAAGGGGGGGCAAACGGCGAGCAGTACTTC.

The table lists this clone with a count of one. CDR3 bases: TGTGCCAGTAGTAGGCGACTGGACTCTGGAAACACCATATATTTT. Translating gives CASSRRLDSGNTIYF. The V gene is TRBV19, the J gene TRBJ1-3; D unclear. This CDR3 has 15 amino acids. V was cut by 4 bases and J by 0 bases, with 10 bases left in between. Per germline, CDR1 LNHDA and CDR2 SQIVND (reference sequence).

V and J are TRBV5-1 and TRBJ2-2; 8 bases are a match to TRBD1. Germline CDR1 is SGHRS and CDR2 is YFSETQ. The V and J ends lost 1 base and 5 bases, in that order; junction bases with no gene match: 7. The CDR3 is made up of 16 amino acids. As DNA, the CDR3 is TGCGCCAGCAGCTTGATGGCAGGGGGCGGGACCGGGGAGCTGTTTTTT. It specifies CASSLMAGGGTGELFF. Filled out from reference TRBV5-1 and TRBJ2-2, the complete variable domain reads KAGVTQTPRYLIKTRGQQVTLSCSPISGHRSVSWYQQTPGQGLQFLFEYFSETQRNKGNFPGRFSGRQFSNSRSEMNVSTLELGDSALYLCASSLMAGGGTGELFFGEGSRLTVL.

V is TRBV18 and J is TRBJ1-1; the D is unclear. The CDR3 has 16 amino acids. Trimming pared 0 bases from V and 2 bases from J, leaving 13 bases between. Germline V lookup: CDR1 KGHSH, CDR2 LQKENI. CDR3 region: CASSPPSKPSNTEAFF. The CDR3 coding sequence is TGTGCCAGCTCACCACCGTCCAAGCCGTCCAACACTGAAGCTTTCTTT.

The chain uses TRBV7-6 and TRBJ2-1, with 15 bases matching TRBD2. The trim removed 5 bases at V and 4 bases at J, leaving 3 bases unmatched. Germline V gives CDR1 SGHVS, CDR2 FNYEAQ. CDR3 length equals 16 residues. The DNA for the CDR3 is TGTGCCAGCAGCAAGGGACTAGCGGGAGGTTACAATGAGCAGTTCTTC. Protein product: CASSKGLAGGYNEQFF. Together with reference TRBV7-6 and TRBJ2-1, the CDR3 gives the full variable domain: GAGVSQSPRYKVTKRGQDVALRCDPISGHVSLYWYRQALGQGPEFLTYFNYEAQQDKSGLPNDRFSAERPEGSISTLTIQRTEQRDSAMYRCASSKGLAGGYNEQFFGPGTRLTVL.

The chain joins TRBV19 to TRBJ1-3; D is unresolved. The CDR3 is 14 residues long. The V gene lost 7 bases and the J gene lost 0 bases, with 10 bases spanning the gap. Looked up from germline, CDR1 is LNHDA and CDR2 is SQIVND (reference sequence). DNA of the CDR3: TGTGCCAGTAACCCCACGAGCTCTGGAAACACCATATATTTT. Translating gives CASNPTSSGNTIYF.

This chain uses TRBV19 with TRBJ1-5; D is perhaps TRBD1 (5 bases). From germline, CDR1 is LNHDA and CDR2 SQIVND (reference sequence). The CDR3 is made up of 15 amino acids. Between the trimmed V and J ends, which lost 6 bases and 4 bases, there was a span of 16 bases. The CDR3 is CASSNPGLWNQPQHF. The CDR3 region has the DNA TGTGCCAGTAGCAACCCGGGACTTTGGAATCAGCCCCAGCATTTT. The entire variable domain, with the rest obtained from reference TRBV19 and TRBJ1-5, is as follows: DGGITQSPKYLFRKEGQNVTLSCEQNLNHDAMYWYRQDPGQGLRLIYYSQIVNDFQKGDIAEGYSVSREKKESFPLTVTSAQKNPTAFYLCASSNPGLWNQPQHFGDGTRLSIL.

The chain employs TRBV7-2 and TRBJ1-5; D ambiguous. CDR1 and CDR2 (germline): SGHTA, FQGNSA. V was shortened by 1 base and J by 5 bases, with 9 bases between the two germline ends. CDR3 length: 14 residues. The CDR3: CASSLVSRDQPQHF. As DNA, the CDR3 is TGTGCCAGCAGCTTAGTGTCGCGGGATCAGCCCCAGCATTTT.